These 18 T cell receptor beta chains were all obtained from the same sample, sequenced in a study of shared clonotypes between healthy human individuals. Sequencing was performed with immunoSEQ multiplex PCR; in TCRdb, only in-frame clones are kept and a portion is missing. This sample yields around 1 million clones, of which approximately 80% are seen a single time; about 1.5% belongs to the top ten. The source material was memory CD4+ T cells sorted from blood. The subset denotes: CD45RA-negative fraction. These receptors came from a young man in good health.

Concerning this clone itself: The sample has other DNA sequences that encode this CDR3 too. The J gene is TRBJ2-1, the V gene TRBV28; 8 bases match TRBD2. CDR1 MDHEN and CDR2 SYDVKM come from the germline V gene. This CDR3 spans 15 amino acids. V shed 4 bases and J 0 bases; nucleotides not matched to a gene: 2. The DNA for the CDR3 is TGTGCCAGCAGTTCCGGGGGGGGCTCCTACAATGAGCAGTTCTTC. It encodes CASSSGGGSYNEQFF.

This sequence joins TRBV4-2 and TRBJ2-5; 8 bases fit TRBD1. Trimming cost V 4 bases and J 2 bases; bases outside gene matches: 6. CDR3 length: 15 residues. CDR1 and CDR2 (germline): LGHNA, YNFKEQ. For the CDR3, the DNA is TGTGCCAGCAGCCGCACAGGGGGTACGCAAGAGACCCAGTACTTC. It codes for CASSRTGGTQETQYF.

The chain combines TRBV5-1 with TRBJ2-7, with D possibly matching TRBD2 (5 bases). Between the trimmed V and J ends, which lost 4 bases and 6 bases, there was a span of 14 bases. Germline V gene lookup returns CDR1 SGHRS and CDR2 YFSETQ. The CDR3 covers 13 residues. CDR3 region: CASSGRTAGEQYF. The CDR3 DNA reads TGCGCCAGCAGCGGTCGGACTGCGGGCGAGCAGTACTTC.

The rearrangement uses TRBV5-6 and TRBJ1-5; unclear D gene. V shed 0 bases and J shed 5 bases, with 12 bases lying between them. Germline V lookup: CDR1 SGHDT, CDR2 YYEEEE. CDR3 size: 15 residues. CDR3 DNA sequence: TGTGCCAGCAGCTTGGGATTAAGGGCAGATCAGCCCCAGCATTTT. Translated: CASSLGLRADQPQHF.

This sequence joins TRBV28 and TRBJ1-2; D remains ambiguous. Germline values: CDR1 MDHEN, CDR2 SYDVKM. The V end was cut by 2 bases, the J end by 8 bases, with 21 bases between. The CDR3 loop spans 16 amino acids. In nucleotides, the CDR3 is TGTGCCAGCAGTTTAATGGCAGTCCTGGGTTCTAGAGGCTACACCTTC. Protein: CASSLMAVLGSRGYTF.

This rearrangement joins TRBV30 to TRBJ2-2; D is possibly TRBD2 (5 bases). The V end lost 4 bases, the J end lost 7 bases, and 13 bases lay between the germline ends. Germline CDR1 reads GTSNPN; CDR2 reads SVGIG (reference sequence). The CDR3 has 13 residues. This CDR3 is CAWMRGSNGELFF. The CDR3, as DNA: TGTGCCTGGATGAGAGGGTCTAACGGGGAGCTGTTTTTT.

The chain uses TRBV29-1 and TRBJ2-1; a weak D match, TRBD1 (5 bases). CDR1 and CDR2 from the germline V gene are SQVTM and ANQGSEA. The germline V and J ends were trimmed by 3 bases and 2 bases, with 8 bases remaining between them. The CDR3 contains 13 residues. CDR3: CSVDQGPYNEQFF. In DNA, the CDR3 is TGCAGCGTTGACCAGGGCCCCTACAATGAGCAGTTCTTC.

In its sample, this clone was seen many times. This sequence joins TRBV28 and TRBJ2-7; weak D call: TRBD1 (6 bases). CDR1 and CDR2 from the germline V gene are MDHEN and SYDVKM. Trimming stripped 4 bases from V and 2 bases from J, with 18 bases between. This CDR3 contains 16 residues. CDR3 bases: TGTGCCAGCAGTTCTCTTTTTGGCAGGGGAACCTACGAGCAGTACTTC. It is translated as CASSSLFGRGTYEQYF. Full variable domain (missing parts from reference TRBV28 and TRBJ2-7): DVKVTQSSRYLVKRTGEKVFLECVQDMDHENMFWYRQDPGLGLRLIYFSYDVKMKEKGDIPEGYSVSREKKERFSLILESASTNQTSMYLCASSSLFGRGTYEQYFGPGTRLTVT.

The V and J genes are TRBV2 and TRBJ2-5, with 10 bases that match TRBD2. Per the germline V gene, CDR1 is SNHLY and CDR2 is FYNNEI. The CDR3 runs to 14 residues. With V trimmed by 5 bases and J by 5 bases, 5 bases remained unmatched. The CDR3: CASSSSGRGETQYF. In DNA, the CDR3 is TGTGCCAGCAGTTCTAGCGGGAGAGGGGAGACCCAGTACTTC.

This clone was recorded many times. The rearrangement uses TRBV28 and TRBJ1-1; D not certain. Trimming left V 5 bases short and J 6 bases short, with 16 bases between. CDR1 and CDR2 (germline): MDHEN, SYDVKM. The CDR3 length is 14 residues. The CDR3 loop reads CASSPGPRRAEAFF. The CDR3 nucleotides read TGTGCCAGCAGTCCCGGGCCTCGACGGGCTGAAGCTTTCTTT.

The rearrangement links TRBV6-5 to TRBJ2-1; 13 nucleotides match TRBD2. CDR1 is MNHEY, CDR2 SVGAGI, per germline. CDR3 length: 15 residues. Germline trimming cut 7 bases from V and 10 bases from J; bases unmatched to any gene: 10. DNA for the CDR3: TGTGCCAGCACAAAGATAGGACTAGCGGGAGTGGAGCAGTTCTTC. Translation gives CASTKIGLAGVEQFF.

This clone came up a few times. The chain has TRBV6-5 and TRBJ2-7, with D unresolved. Germline CDR1 is MNHEY and CDR2 is SVGAGI. There are 15 residues in the CDR3. V lost 3 bases and J lost 3, with 15 bases in between. The CDR3 here is CASSYNSSPLYEQYF. CDR3 bases: TGTGCCAGCAGTTATAACAGTTCACCCCTCTACGAGCAGTACTTC.

This chain uses TRBV6-6 with TRBJ2-7, with a possible D match to TRBD2 (5 bases). V was cut by 2 bases and J by 6 bases, with 8 bases left in between. CDR1 and CDR2 from the germline V gene are MNHNY and SVGAGI (reference sequence). CDR3 length: 12 residues. The CDR3 reads CASSYREREQYF. As DNA, the CDR3 is TGTGCCAGCAGTTACCGGGAACGCGAGCAGTACTTC.

The chain recombines TRBV6-6 with TRBJ1-6; D may be TRBD1 (6 bases). The V gene's germline CDR1 is MNHNY and CDR2 SVGAGI (reference sequence). V was pared by 7 bases and J by 8 bases, with 18 bases between. The CDR3 runs 15 residues. Here the CDR3 DNA reads TGTGCCAGCACCAAGGGGGGGCGCGGGGATTCACCCCTCCACTTT. Amino acid sequence: CASTKGGRGDSPLHF.

The rearrangement uses TRBV7-2 and TRBJ1-6; D gene ambiguous. The CDR3 contains 15 residues. The V and J ends lost 7 bases and 8 bases respectively, with 18 bases between them. Germline lookup yields CDR1 SGHTA and CDR2 FQGNSA. The chain's CDR3 is CASNSLGEGYSPLHF. The CDR3 nucleotides are TGTGCCAGCAATTCCCTCGGGGAGGGATATTCACCCCTCCACTTT.

This clone was seen a few times. The gene calls are TRBV9 and TRBJ1-5; D not certain. Deletions cut 3 bases from V and 0 bases from J, with 7 bases between. Germline values: CDR1 SGDLS, CDR2 YYNGEE. The CDR3 covers 14 residues. This CDR3 is CASSEVASNQPQHF. CDR3 coding DNA: TGTGCCAGCAGCGAGGTAGCTAGCAATCAGCCCCAGCATTTT.

V and J are TRBV29-1 and TRBJ2-3; D is ambiguous. From germline, CDR1 is SQVTM and CDR2 ANQGSEA. The V end lost 4 bases, the J end lost 4 bases, and 3 bases lay between the germline ends. CDR3 size: 10 residues. Here the CDR3 reads CSVASDTQYF. As DNA, the CDR3 is TGCAGCGTTGCTTCAGATACGCAGTATTTT.

This clone is a singleton in its sample. This chain uses TRBV7-9 with TRBJ2-5; TRBD2 agrees at 8 bases. CDR1 and CDR2 from the germline V gene are SEHNR and FQNEAQ (reference sequence). Trimming at V came to 3 bases and at J to 5 bases, leaving 5 bases not matched to a gene. The CDR3 has 14 residues. CDR3 region: CASSLAGGYETQYF. In DNA, the CDR3 is TGTGCCAGCAGCTTGGCGGGGGGCTATGAGACCCAGTACTTC.